The 23 T cell receptor beta chains presented below share a single source sample, sequenced in a study of T cell responses to AZD1222 COVID-19 vaccine (dated by TCRdb to about 2021). The library was obtained by the immunoSEQ multiplex PCR assay. Imported from immuneACCESS, the table was reduced by TCRdb to in-frame sequences with V and J called. These copies leave out some clones; in studies compared against another copy, an unresolved V gene accounts for under half, and the cause of the remainder is not known. For this sample there are 95,000 to 150,000 clones; about nine tenths appear just once. About 14% of the sample belongs to the ten largest clones. The intended sense of this specimen's time point label: baseline before first vaccination. The specimen was peripheral blood, collected on day 0 of AZD1222 vaccination. The source of these receptors is an adult in good health.

This clone was detected once. In DNA form, the CDR3 reads TGTGCCAGCAGTGAATCCCTGTTCGGGGGAGGGCCTGAAGCTTTCTTT. Translating it yields CASSESLFGGGPEAFF. This chain uses TRBV6-1 with TRBJ1-1; D might be TRBD1 (5 bases). The germline V gene has CDR1 MNHNS and CDR2 SASEGT. The CDR3 runs to 16 residues. Trimming shortened V by 2 bases and J by 6 bases, and 19 bases separated the two germline ends.

This clone was seen more than once but under ten times. This chain links TRBV28 with TRBJ2-7; tentatively, D is TRBD1 (5 bases). In germline, CDR1 is MDHEN, CDR2 SYDVKM. V lost 0 bases, J lost 4 bases, and 10 bases lay in between. The length of the CDR3 is 14 residues. DNA for the CDR3: TGTGCCAGCAGTTTATGGGCAGGGTGGTACGAGCAGTACTTC. This encodes CASSLWAGWYEQYF.

The V gene is TRBV19, the J gene TRBJ1-1; 7 positions agree with TRBD1. Unmatched junction bases numbered 8, after V lost 6 bases and J lost 7 bases. The CDR3 loop spans 13 amino acids. Germline-derived CDR1 and CDR2 are LNHDA and SQIVND (reference sequence). CDR3 sequence reads: CASRARGQDEAFF. DNA for the CDR3: TGTGCCAGTAGGGCGAGGGGGCAGGATGAAGCTTTCTTT.

This rearrangement joins TRBV6-6 to TRBJ2-2; a weak D match, TRBD2 (6 bases). CDR1 MNHNY and CDR2 SVGAGI come from the germline V gene (reference sequence). Trimming left V 5 bases short and J 5 bases short, with 24 bases between. The CDR3 extends over 18 amino acids. The CDR3 DNA follows: TGTGCCAGCAGTCTGGCCCGGAGGGGAAGGGCGATGACCGGGGAGCTGTTTTTT. Translating gives CASSLARRGRAMTGELFF.

The V and J genes are TRBV5-1 and TRBJ1-1; 9 bases map to TRBD1. The CDR3 runs to 16 residues. Trimming at V came to 3 bases and at J to 6 bases, leaving 12 bases not matched to a gene. The germline V gene has CDR1 SGHRS and CDR2 YFSETQ. Here the CDR3 reads CASSSWTGAKEAEAFF. The CDR3 coding sequence is TGCGCCAGCAGCTCGTGGACAGGGGCAAAAGAGGCTGAAGCTTTCTTT.

J is TRBJ1-2 and V is TRBV7-2; 9 nucleotides line up with TRBD1. CDR3 length: 14 residues. Per the germline V gene, CDR1 is SGHTA and CDR2 is FQGNSA. V gave up 8 bases and J gave up 7 bases; unmatched junction bases: 11. The DNA for the CDR3 is TGTGCCAGCCCCTCCCGGGACAGGGCCTCTGGCTACACCTTC. As protein: CASPSRDRASGYTF.

V gene TRBV25-1 combines with J gene TRBJ1-3, with a tentative D call TRBD1 (6 bases). V lost 1 base, J lost 4 bases, and 14 bases lay in between. This CDR3 has 16 amino acids. CDR1 MGHDK and CDR2 SYGVNS come from the germline V gene. CDR3 amino acids: CASSESGPGEGNTIYF. For the CDR3, the DNA is TGTGCCAGCAGTGAATCCGGCCCAGGGGAGGGAAACACCATATATTTT.

The chain is built from TRBV29-1 and TRBJ1-4; 7 nucleotides match TRBD1. The CDR3 sequence is 14 residues long. V lost 2 bases, J lost 6 bases, and 6 bases stayed unmatched. CDR1 is SQVTM, CDR2 ANQGSEA, per germline. The CDR3 reads CSVELPGGHEKLFF. CDR3 sequence (DNA): TGCAGCGTTGAATTACCAGGGGGTCATGAAAAACTGTTTTTT.

The J gene is TRBJ2-5, the V gene TRBV7-8, with 7 bases aligning to TRBD2. This CDR3 has 14 amino acids. Trimming took 2 bases from V and 5 from J; bases not matched to a gene: 5. Germline values: CDR1 SGHVS, CDR2 FQNEAQ. The CDR3 here is CASSLMGGSETQYF. CDR3 bases: TGTGCCAGCAGCTTAATGGGCGGGAGTGAGACCCAGTACTTC.

The rearrangement uses TRBV4-1 and TRBJ2-1; D possibly corresponds to TRBD2 (7 bases). The V end was cut by 1 base, the J end by 5 bases, with 12 bases between. Germline V gene sequence: CDR1 MGHRA, CDR2 YSYEKL. The CDR3 is 15 amino acids. CDR3 in amino acids: CASSQGGGVHNEQFF. The CDR3 bases are TGCGCCAGCAGCCAAGGAGGGGGGGTACACAATGAGCAGTTCTTC.

The chain carries TRBV28 and TRBJ1-6; D remains unclear. In germline, CDR1 is MDHEN, CDR2 SYDVKM. The CDR3 sequence is 15 residues long. V was cut by 3 bases and J by 6 bases, with 12 bases left in between. CDR3 nucleotide sequence: TGTGCCAGCAGTTTGCCAGGCCTCCCTAATTCACCCCTCCACTTT. Translation: CASSLPGLPNSPLHF.

This rearrangement joins TRBV27 to TRBJ2-1; 12 bases are a match to TRBD2. Germline V lookup: CDR1 MNHEY, CDR2 SMNVEV (reference sequence). J was trimmed by 1 base and V by 5 bases; bases with no gene match: 0. This CDR3 has 15 residues. CDR3: CASSLAGGSYNEQFF. The CDR3 DNA sequence: TGTGCCAGCAGTCTAGCGGGGGGGTCCTACAATGAGCAGTTCTTC.

The DNA for the CDR3 is TGTGCCAGCAGTTTAGGCTTACCCCTCAGCAATGAGCAGTTCTTC. It yields the protein CASSLGLPLSNEQFF. The V and J genes are TRBV28 and TRBJ2-1; D is unresolved. There are 15 residues in the CDR3. From germline, CDR1 is MDHEN and CDR2 SYDVKM. Trimming removed 2 bases at V and 6 bases at J, with 14 bases between.

The chain joins TRBV4-3 to TRBJ2-3; 9 bases agree with TRBD2. The CDR3 totals 16 residues. Germline V gene data show CDR1 as LGHNA and CDR2 as YSLEER. Trimming removed 1 base from V and 6 bases from J; junction bases left unmatched: 8. This chain's CDR3 is CASSQGGGTSRDTQYF. CDR3 bases: TGCGCCAGCAGCCAAGGGGGTGGGACTAGCAGGGATACGCAGTATTTT.

This clone was observed once. Other DNA sequences of this sample code for an identical CDR3. This chain joins TRBV7-6 and TRBJ1-2, with D hard to call. With 3 bases removed from V and 4 bases from J, the gap between germline ends came to 9 bases. Germline V lookup: CDR1 SGHVS, CDR2 FNYEAQ. The CDR3 spans 13 residues. The CDR3 DNA is TGTGCCAGCAGCTTGGGCGGAGGCTATGGCTACACCTTC. Its translation: CASSLGGGYGYTF.

This chain connects TRBV28 to TRBJ1-5, with D perhaps TRBD1 (6 bases). The CDR3 totals 16 residues. Germline CDR1 and CDR2: MDHEN and SYDVKM. V was pared by 4 bases and J by 2 bases, with 15 bases between. The CDR3 DNA sequence: TGTGCCAGCAGTTGGATTAGGGCAGGGGGCAATCAGCCCCAGCATTTT. Residues: CASSWIRAGGNQPQHF.

In DNA, the CDR3 is TGTGCCAGCAGTTACAGATCAACTAATGAAAAACTGTTTTTT. It specifies CASSYRSTNEKLFF. This sequence joins TRBV6-5 and TRBJ1-4; unclear D gene. Trimming stripped 2 bases from V and 0 bases from J, with 4 bases between. The CDR3 runs 14 residues. Germline CDR1 is MNHEY and CDR2 is SVGAGI.

V gene TRBV6-2 or TRBV6-3 combines with J gene TRBJ2-7; D call uncertain. V was cut by 4 bases and J by 5 bases, with 6 bases left in between. This CDR3 has 11 amino acids. Looked up from germline, CDR1 is MNHEY and CDR2 is SVGEGT. The CDR3 DNA is TGTGCCAGCAGTTCTTTCAACGAGCAGTACTTC. Its translation: CASSSFNEQYF.

CDR3 residues: CASSVAGGQNEQFF. Here the CDR3 DNA reads TGTGCCAGCAGCGTAGCCGGGGGGCAGAATGAGCAGTTCTTC. V and J are TRBV9 and TRBJ2-1; perhaps TRBD2 as D (7 bases). The CDR3 loop spans 14 amino acids. Trimming left V 0 bases short and J 7 bases short, with 11 bases between. Germline values: CDR1 SGDLS, CDR2 YYNGEE.

The chain employs TRBV25-1 and TRBJ1-1; no firm D call. The CDR3 is made up of 12 amino acids. CDR1 and CDR2 (germline): MGHDK, SYGVNS. V lost 3 bases, J lost 1 base, and 3 bases lay in between. In nucleotides, the CDR3 is TGTGCCAGCAGTGAGCGGAACACTGAAGCTTTCTTT. It is translated as CASSERNTEAFF.

J is TRBJ1-2 and V is TRBV27; D perhaps matches TRBD1 (6 bases). CDR1 is MNHEY and CDR2 is SMNVEV in the germline V gene (reference sequence). Trimming removed 0 bases at V and 0 bases at J, with 17 bases between. The CDR3 is 18 amino acids. The CDR3 protein is CASSLSASGTPANYGYTF. CDR3 nucleotide sequence: TGTGCCAGCAGTTTATCGGCCTCCGGGACACCGGCTAACTATGGCTACACCTTC.

V gene TRBV12-3 or TRBV12-4 combines with J gene TRBJ2-1; TRBD1 agrees at 8 bases. This CDR3 spans 13 amino acids. CDR3 region: CANGRGRLDEQFF. The DNA of the CDR3 is TGTGCAAATGGCAGGGGGCGCTTGGATGAGCAGTTCTTC.

The V gene is TRBV19, the J gene TRBJ2-7; 11 bases map to TRBD2. This CDR3 region has 16 residues. CDR1 is LNHDA, CDR2 SQIVND, per germline (reference sequence). V was clipped by 3 bases and J by 1 base; unmatched bases: 5. CDR3 DNA: TGTGCCAGTAGTATGACCCGGACTAGCGGGTCCTACGAGCAGTACTTC. Translated, it gives CASSMTRTSGSYEQYF.